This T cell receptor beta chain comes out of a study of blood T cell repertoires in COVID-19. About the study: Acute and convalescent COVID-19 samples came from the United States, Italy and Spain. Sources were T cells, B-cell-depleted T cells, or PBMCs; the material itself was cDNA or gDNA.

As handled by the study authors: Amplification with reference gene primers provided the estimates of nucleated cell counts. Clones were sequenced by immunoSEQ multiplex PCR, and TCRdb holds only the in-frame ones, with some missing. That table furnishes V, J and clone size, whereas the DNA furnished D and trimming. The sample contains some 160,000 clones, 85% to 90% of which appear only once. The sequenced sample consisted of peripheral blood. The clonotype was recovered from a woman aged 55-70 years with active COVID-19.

DNA for the CDR3: TGTGCCAGCAGCGTAGGACTAGCGTCGGTAAATGAGCAGTTCTTC. This translates into CASSVGLASVNEQFF. The rearrangement uses TRBV9 and TRBJ2-1, with TRBD2 identical over 8 bases. Germline-derived CDR1 and CDR2 are SGDLS and YYNGEE. There are 15 residues in the CDR3. V lost 0 bases to trimming and J lost 7 bases; unmatched junction nucleotides: 6.